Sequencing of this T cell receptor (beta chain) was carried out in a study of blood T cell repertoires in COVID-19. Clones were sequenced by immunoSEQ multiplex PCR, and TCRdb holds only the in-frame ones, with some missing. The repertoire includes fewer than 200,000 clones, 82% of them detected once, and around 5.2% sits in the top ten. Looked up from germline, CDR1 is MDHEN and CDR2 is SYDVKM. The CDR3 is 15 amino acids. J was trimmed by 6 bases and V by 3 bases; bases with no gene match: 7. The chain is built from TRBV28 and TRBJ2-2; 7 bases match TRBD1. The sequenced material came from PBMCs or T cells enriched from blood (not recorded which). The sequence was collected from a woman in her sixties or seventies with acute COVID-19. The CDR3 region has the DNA TGTGCCAGCAGTTTGGGAAACGACAGGGCCGGGGAGCTGTTTTTT. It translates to CASSLGNDRAGELFF.